Given below is one T cell receptor (beta chain) in context. Its antigen is not identified. These data are taken from a study of cytomegalovirus exposure and HLA in healthy donors. Points from the study as a whole: After further analysis at a later stage, around 17,000 TCR beta sequences were associated with HLA alleles at 0.05 false discovery rate.

V gave up 8 bases and J gave up 4 bases; unmatched junction bases: 7. The CDR3 is made up of 14 amino acids. Germline V gene data show CDR1 as SNHLY and CDR2 as FYNNEI. Primers included in the PCR were 60 Vbeta and 13 Jbeta primers. The data were produced by immunoSEQ multiplex PCR, yet TCRdb's version contains in-frame clones alone and is incomplete. Altogether 130,000 or so clones are present, 60% to 85% being singletons, with the ten largest covering approximately 1.6%. The chain employs TRBV2 and TRBJ2-1, with TRBD2 matching over 8 bases. The specimen sequenced was PBMCs. The TCR comes from a young woman in good health and CMV-seronegative. CDR3 residues: CASGVRGRYNEQFF. DNA of the CDR3: TGTGCCAGCGGGGTCCGCGGGAGGTACAATGAGCAGTTCTTC.